Below, 17 T cell receptor beta chains from the same sample are listed, as sequenced in a study of cytomegalovirus exposure and HLA in healthy donors. Both 60 Vbeta primers and 13 Jbeta primers went into the PCR. The data were produced by immunoSEQ multiplex PCR, yet TCRdb's version contains in-frame clones alone and is incomplete. This table has 190,000 or so clones, 82% appearing once. Sequencing was done on a sample of PBMCs. These receptors all stem from a boy aged 2 to 10 in good health and CMV-seronegative.

The chain recombines TRBV9 with TRBJ2-7; 7 nucleotides agree with TRBD2. V was clipped by 0 bases and J by 6 bases; unmatched bases: 9. CDR3 length: 15 residues. Germline CDR1 reads SGDLS; CDR2 reads YYNGEE. The CDR3: CASSVDPGEGLEQYF. As DNA, the CDR3 is TGTGCCAGCAGCGTAGATCCGGGGGAGGGCCTCGAGCAGTACTTC.

The chain links TRBV7-2 to TRBJ2-1, with D possibly matching TRBD2 (5 bases). The germline V gene has CDR1 SGHTA and CDR2 FQGNSA. The CDR3 contains 15 residues. V was trimmed by 4 bases and J by 0 bases, leaving 10 bases between them. The CDR3 reads CASSSPGSSYNEQFF. For the CDR3, the DNA is TGTGCCAGCAGCTCCCCGGGGAGCTCCTACAATGAGCAGTTCTTC.

This clone was seen a handful of times. DNA for the CDR3: TGTGCCAGCATCCTTCCCGGGAGGGGTGAGCAGTTCTTC. This translates into CASILPGRGEQFF. The V and J genes are TRBV6-6 and TRBJ2-1; 8 positions match TRBD2. CDR1 is MNHNY and CDR2 is SVGAGI in the germline V gene (reference sequence). Trimming removed 7 bases from V and 9 bases from J; junction bases left unmatched: 8. This CDR3 has 13 residues.

This clone was counted only a few times. The rearrangement links TRBV5-1 to TRBJ2-3; D is possibly TRBD2 (7 bases). This CDR3 region has 15 residues. V lost 0 bases to trimming and J lost 6 bases, with 14 bases between them. Germline-derived CDR1 and CDR2 are SGHRS and YFSETQ. DNA of the CDR3: TGCGCCAGCAGCTTGGCCCGGGGGGCCAAGGATACGCAGTATTTT. Its translation: CASSLARGAKDTQYF.

This chain uses TRBV6-5 with TRBJ2-1, with no clear D. The CDR3 consists of 15 residues. CDR1 is MNHEY, CDR2 SVGAGI, per germline. V lost 2 bases and J 0 bases, leaving 8 bases between the germline ends. CDR3 nucleotides: TGTGCCAGCAGTTACGAGGAGAGCTCCTACAATGAGCAGTTCTTC. Its translation: CASSYEESSYNEQFF.

This clone was counted only a few times. This chain uses TRBV27 with TRBJ2-7; tentatively, D is TRBD1 (6 bases). Germline V gene lookup returns CDR1 MNHEY and CDR2 SMNVEV (reference sequence). The CDR3 contains 13 residues. The germline V and J ends were trimmed by 3 bases and 3 bases, with 9 bases remaining between them. The CDR3 DNA is TGTGCCAGCAGTTTTTTACAGGGCTACGAGCAGTACTTC. The encoded protein is CASSFLQGYEQYF.

The chain links TRBV28 to TRBJ1-5; D uncertain. Trimming removed 0 bases from V and 11 bases from J, with 8 bases in between. Germline V lookup: CDR1 MDHEN, CDR2 SYDVKM. This CDR3 has 12 amino acids. The CDR3 region has the DNA TGTGCCAGCAGTTTATGGATGAGGACCCAGCATTTT. Protein: CASSLWMRTQHF.

The chain couples TRBV13 to TRBJ1-3; D is unclear. Trimming took 5 bases from V and 7 from J, leaving 21 bases between them. This CDR3 is 16 amino acids long. CDR1 is PRHDT and CDR2 is FYEKMQ in the germline V gene (reference sequence). CDR3 DNA: TGTGCCAGCAGCGGACTCACACAGAGGGAGTCGAACACCATATATTTT. This encodes CASSGLTQRESNTIYF.

This chain connects TRBV29-1 to TRBJ2-3, with D maybe TRBD1 (6 bases). Germline V gene sequence: CDR1 SQVTM, CDR2 ANQGSEA. Trimming pared 6 bases from V and 2 bases from J, leaving 21 bases between. The length of the CDR3 is 16 residues. The CDR3 sequence is CSVSVRGNRHTDTQYF. CDR3 bases: TGCAGCGTGTCGGTAAGGGGGAACAGGCACACAGATACGCAGTATTTT.

The chain recombines TRBV30 with TRBJ1-1, with D unresolved. Germline loops: CDR1 GTSNPN, CDR2 SVGIG (reference sequence). The CDR3 has 14 amino acids. V lost 6 bases and J 0 bases, leaving 14 bases between the germline ends. The CDR3 region is CACQVGRMNTEAFF. In DNA, the CDR3 is TGTGCCTGCCAGGTCGGTCGTATGAACACTGAAGCTTTCTTT. The variable domain in full, with the rest retrieved from reference TRBV30 and TRBJ1-1, is SQTIHQWPATLVQPVGSPLSLECTVEGTSNPNLYWYRQAAGRGLQLLFYSVGIGQISSEVPQNLSASRPQDRQFILSSKKLLLSDSGFYLCACQVGRMNTEAFFGQGTRLTVV.

The V and J genes are TRBV7-3 and TRBJ2-1; 7 nucleotides align to TRBD2. CDR1 and CDR2 (germline): SGHTA, FQGTGA. V lost 6 bases and J lost 11; bases outside the gene matches: 7. The CDR3 extends over 12 amino acids. CDR3 in DNA: TGTGCCAGCAGTCTACCGGGGGGAAAGCAGTTCTTC. This encodes CASSLPGGKQFF. The variable domain in full, with the rest retrieved from reference TRBV7-3 and TRBJ2-1, is GAGVSQTPSNKVTEKGKYVELRCDPISGHTALYWYRQSLGQGPEFLIYFQGTGAADDSGLPNDRFFAVRPEGSVSTLKIQRTERGDSAVYLCASSLPGGKQFFGPGTRLTVL.

V gene TRBV6-5 combines with J gene TRBJ1-2; D may be TRBD1 (5 bases). Trimming removed 6 bases from V and 3 bases from J, with 14 bases in between. This CDR3 comprises 14 residues. Germline CDR1 reads MNHEY; CDR2 reads SVGAGI. Written as DNA, the CDR3 is TGTGCCAGCAGGCCCTTTACAGGTTACTATGGCTACACCTTC. Amino acids: CASRPFTGYYGYTF.

Comments on this clone: Other DNA sequences in the same sample also yield this CDR3. The chain carries TRBV4-2 and TRBJ2-7; 8 bases map to TRBD2. The V gene end was trimmed by 4 bases and the J gene end by 2 bases; junction bases not matched to a gene: 7. This CDR3 is 15 amino acids long. Germline assignment: CDR1 LGHNA and CDR2 YNFKEQ. The CDR3 protein is CASSPGLAGPYEQYF. The CDR3 DNA reads TGTGCCAGCAGCCCCGGCCTAGCGGGTCCCTACGAGCAGTACTTC.

This clone was counted once. The rearrangement joins TRBV9 to TRBJ1-4; TRBD1 matches at 7 bases. This CDR3 is 14 amino acids long. With V trimmed by 0 bases and J by 8 bases, 4 bases remained unmatched. The germline CDR1 and CDR2 sequences are SGDLS and YYNGEE. DNA for the CDR3: TGTGCCAGCAGCGTAGAAGGGGGCTCGGAAAAACTGTTTTTT. It is translated as CASSVEGGSEKLFF.

The chain uses TRBV27 and TRBJ2-7; TRBD2 matches at 7 bases. Per the germline V gene, CDR1 is MNHEY and CDR2 is SMNVEV (reference sequence). CDR3 size: 15 residues. J gave up 4 bases and V 2 bases, and 8 bases lay outside the gene matches. CDR3 nucleotides: TGTGCCAGCAGTTTAGTGTCGGGGGGAAGGTACGAGCAGTACTTC. Translation gives CASSLVSGGRYEQYF.

Concerning this clone: One end of the junction fails to match germline, which may point to a read error. This chain connects TRBV7-7 to TRBJ2-5; D might be TRBD1 (6 bases). This CDR3 comprises 13 residues. CDR1 SSHAT and CDR2 FNYEAQ come from the germline V gene (reference sequence). In nucleotides, the CDR3 is TGTGCTAGCAGCTCTGACAGGCAAGAGACCCAGTACTTC. Translation: CASSSDRQETQYF.

This clone has just a few counts. J is TRBJ2-7 and V is TRBV6-1; weak D call: TRBD1 (5 bases). This CDR3 is 15 amino acids long. V gave up 7 bases and J gave up 0 bases, with 16 bases separating them. Germline V CDR1 and CDR2: MNHNS, SASEGT. The CDR3 sequence is CASIRTIGFSYEQYF. In nucleotides, the CDR3 is TGTGCCAGCATCCGGACAATTGGGTTCTCCTACGAGCAGTACTTC.